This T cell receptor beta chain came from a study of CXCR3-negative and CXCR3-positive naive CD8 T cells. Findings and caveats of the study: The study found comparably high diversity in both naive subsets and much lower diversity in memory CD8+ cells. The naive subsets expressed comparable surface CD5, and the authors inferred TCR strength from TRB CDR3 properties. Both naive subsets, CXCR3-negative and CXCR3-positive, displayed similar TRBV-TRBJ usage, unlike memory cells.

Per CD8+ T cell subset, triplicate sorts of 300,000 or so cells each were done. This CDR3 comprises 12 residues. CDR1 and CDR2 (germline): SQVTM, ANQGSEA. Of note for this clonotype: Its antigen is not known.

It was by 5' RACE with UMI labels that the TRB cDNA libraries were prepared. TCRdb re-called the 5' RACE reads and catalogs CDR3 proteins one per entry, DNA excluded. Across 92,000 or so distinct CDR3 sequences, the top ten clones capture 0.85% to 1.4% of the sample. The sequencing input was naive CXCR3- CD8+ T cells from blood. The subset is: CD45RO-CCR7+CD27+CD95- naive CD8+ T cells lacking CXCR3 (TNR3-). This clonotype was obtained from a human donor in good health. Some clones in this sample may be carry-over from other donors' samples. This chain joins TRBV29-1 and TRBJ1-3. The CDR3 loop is CSVAGYGNTIYF.